This TCR beta chain was captured by sequencing in a study of blood T cell repertoires in COVID-19. Study-level background: Sample material is recorded as cDNA or gDNA derived from T cells, B-cell-depleted T cells, or PBMCs.

Germline lookup yields CDR1 MNHEY and CDR2 SMNVEV (reference sequence). V shed 7 bases and J 1 base; nucleotides not matched to a gene: 6. CDR3 length: 15 amino acids. Authors' data handling: Nucleated cell number was recorded as an estimate derived from reference gene primer amplification. The method was immunoSEQ multiplex PCR; TCRdb's version includes in-frame clones alone and lacks a portion of them. That table supplies the V and J calls and clone size; D and trimming were determined from the DNA. The sample lists 85,000 to 100,000 clones; around 80% were seen once. This clone was seen more than once but under ten times.

The genes are TRBV27 and TRBJ2-2; 7 bases map to TRBD1. The sample comprised peripheral blood. The receptor comes from a man between 45 and 60 years old who had recovered from COVID-19. CDR3 sequence reads: CASTRDRLNTGELFF. As DNA, the CDR3 is TGTGCCAGCACCAGGGACAGACTGAACACCGGGGAGCTGTTTTTT.